This T cell receptor (beta chain) was captured in a study of cytomegalovirus exposure and HLA in healthy donors. Study-wide background: A subsequent analysis stated that the 120 validation repertoires were run on the same platform as the approximately 700 first-cohort repertoires. Study-level results: Many donors carried some public TCRs, although rarity characterized most TCR sequences.

Trimming removed 0 bases at V and 9 bases at J, with 9 bases between. The CDR3 is made up of 13 amino acids. CDR1 and CDR2 from the germline V gene are MNHEY and SVGAGI. As for this clone: The antigen is not known.

Generated by immunoSEQ multiplex PCR, the TCRdb table keeps only in-frame clones and is missing some. The sample yields a few hundred thousand clones, roughly 84% seen once. Sequenced material: PBMCs. The TCR originated in a man younger than 35 in good health and CMV-seropositive. The chain joins TRBV6-5 to TRBJ2-1; the D gene is possibly TRBD1 (5 bases). The CDR3 region is CASSYSIRGEQFF. CDR3 nucleotide sequence: TGTGCCAGCAGTTACTCGATAAGGGGTGAGCAGTTCTTC.